The 14 T cell receptor beta chains below all came from one sample that was sequenced in a study of T cell responses to AZD1222 COVID-19 vaccine. Here immunoSEQ multiplex PCR was the method, and the copy in TCRdb shows in-frame clones only, minus some. Of roughly 40,000 clones in the sample, about 90% were seen once. The sequencing used peripheral blood, collected 28 days after the second AZD1222 dose. All receptors derive from an adult who received the AZD1222 COVID-19 vaccine.

The chain uses TRBV5-4 and TRBJ2-3, with a weak D call TRBD2 (5 bases). Trimming removed 2 bases at V and 0 bases at J, with 22 bases between. CDR3 length: 19 amino acids. Germline V CDR1 and CDR2: SGHNT, YYREEE (reference sequence). The CDR3 sequence is CASSLSRLLAPYSTDTQYF. The CDR3 DNA is TGTGCCAGCAGCTTATCGCGACTGCTAGCCCCATATAGCACAGATACGCAGTATTTT.

The V call is TRBV19, the J call TRBJ1-4; no clear D gene. The CDR3 loop spans 16 amino acids. CDR1 and CDR2 from the germline V gene are LNHDA and SQIVND (reference sequence). Trimming took 5 bases from V and 0 from J, leaving 13 bases between them. CDR3 sequence: CASSSVDRATNEKLFF. For the CDR3, the DNA is TGTGCCAGTAGTTCCGTGGACCGTGCAACTAATGAAAAACTGTTTTTT.

On this clone itself: Relative to the germline gene, one junction end is altered; a read error may explain this. This sequence joins TRBV5-1 and TRBJ2-5; 8 bases line up with TRBD1. Germline-derived CDR1 and CDR2 are SGHRS and YFSETQ. This CDR3 is built from 17 residues. CDR3 DNA sequence: TGCGCCAGCAGTTTGGAAGCGACAGGGGCGTTCCAAGAGACCCAGTACTTC. It codes for CASSLEATGAFQETQYF.

The chain couples TRBV7-2 to TRBJ1-5, with D hard to call. Trimming pared 4 bases from V and 5 bases from J, leaving 6 bases between. Per the germline V gene, CDR1 is SGHTA and CDR2 is FQGNSA. This CDR3 spans 12 amino acids. The CDR3 region is CASSSTHQPQHF. The CDR3 DNA reads TGTGCCAGCAGCTCAACACATCAGCCCCAGCATTTT. Together with reference TRBV7-2 and TRBJ1-5, the CDR3 gives the full variable domain: GAGVSQSPSNKVTEKGKDVELRCDPISGHTALYWYRQSLGQGLEFLIYFQGNSAPDKSGLPSDRFSAERTGGSVSTLTIQRTQQEDSAVYLCASSSTHQPQHFGDGTRLSIL.

This sequence joins TRBV5-6 and TRBJ1-1; 7 bases agree with TRBD1. The germline V gene has CDR1 SGHDT and CDR2 YYEEEE. With 3 bases clipped from V and 8 bases from J, the junction kept 4 bases outside the gene matches. The CDR3 runs to 12 residues. The CDR3 is CASSSGQYEAFF. Here the CDR3 DNA reads TGTGCCAGCAGCTCGGGACAGTACGAAGCTTTCTTT.

V and J are TRBV3-1 (or the pseudogene TRBV3-2) and TRBJ1-2; D is ambiguous. Germline CDR1 is LGHDT and CDR2 is YNNKEL (reference sequence). CDR3 length: 13 amino acids. V lost 2 bases, J lost 8 bases, and 12 bases lay in between. This chain's CDR3 is CASSQSALGGYTF. CDR3 bases: TGTGCCAGCAGCCAATCCGCTTTGGGGGGCTACACCTTC.

The chain employs TRBV19 and TRBJ1-6; D perhaps matches TRBD1 (6 bases). Trimming cost V 5 bases and J 5 bases, with 13 bases left between them. This CDR3 is 15 amino acids long. The V gene's germline CDR1 is LNHDA and CDR2 SQIVND (reference sequence). The CDR3 region is CASSDTGLNNSPLHF. Here the CDR3 DNA reads TGTGCCAGTAGTGATACAGGGTTGAATAATTCACCCCTCCACTTT.

The chain has TRBV9 and TRBJ2-1, with D unclear. Trimming pared 7 bases from V and 9 bases from J, leaving 14 bases between. Germline-derived CDR1 and CDR2 are SGDLS and YYNGEE. This CDR3 has 12 residues. The chain's CDR3 is CASAADLGEQFF. Written as DNA, the CDR3 is TGTGCCAGCGCGGCAGACCTTGGTGAGCAGTTCTTC.

The genes are TRBV6-2 or TRBV6-3 and TRBJ1-5, with 7 bases aligning to TRBD1. V gave up 2 bases and J gave up 0 bases; unmatched junction bases: 7. The CDR3 spans 17 residues. The germline V gene encodes CDR1 MNHEY and CDR2 SVGEGT. The CDR3 is CASSYEGQIYSNQPQHF. Written as DNA, the CDR3 is TGTGCCAGCAGTTACGAGGGACAGATTTATAGCAATCAGCCCCAGCATTTT.

V gene TRBV9 combines with J gene TRBJ2-7, with TRBD1 matching 7 bases. Germline values: CDR1 SGDLS, CDR2 YYNGEE. The CDR3 totals 14 residues. J lost 3 bases, V lost 0 bases, and 3 bases had no gene match. In nucleotides, the CDR3 is TGTGCCAGCAGCGTAGCGCCAGGGGGCTACGAGCAGTACTTC. Residues: CASSVAPGGYEQYF.

This chain uses TRBV11-2 with TRBJ2-5; possibly TRBD1 or TRBD2 for D (6 bases each). This CDR3 has 14 residues. The germline V gene has CDR1 SGHAT and CDR2 FQNNGV. V was pared by 4 bases and J by 6 bases, with 15 bases between. CDR3: CASSSGVGGQTQYF. The DNA for the CDR3 is TGTGCCAGCAGCTCCGGGGTGGGGGGCCAGACCCAGTACTTC.

The rearrangement links TRBV5-1 to TRBJ1-4; D not resolved. The V gene's germline CDR1 is SGHRS and CDR2 YFSETQ. The CDR3 runs 16 residues. Deletions cut 0 bases from V and 0 bases from J, with 9 bases between. Written as DNA, the CDR3 is TGCGCCAGCAGCTTGGGACACCGATCAACTAATGAAAAACTGTTTTTT. Protein product: CASSLGHRSTNEKLFF. Combining the CDR3 with reference TRBV5-1 and TRBJ1-4 gives the whole variable domain KAGVTQTPRYLIKTRGQQVTLSCSPISGHRSVSWYQQTPGQGLQFLFEYFSETQRNKGNFPGRFSGRQFSNSRSEMNVSTLELGDSALYLCASSLGHRSTNEKLFFGSGTQLSVL.

The chain links TRBV7-2 to TRBJ1-3; maybe TRBD1 (6 bases). Trimming left V 3 bases short and J 0 bases short, with 15 bases between. CDR1 and CDR2 (germline): SGHTA, FQGNSA. This CDR3 has 17 residues. In DNA, the CDR3 is TGTGCCAGCAGCTTCTCCCAGGGGCGCTACTCTGGAAACACCATATATTTT. As protein: CASSFSQGRYSGNTIYF. Supplemented by reference TRBV7-2 and TRBJ1-3, the full variable domain reads GAGVSQSPSNKVTEKGKDVELRCDPISGHTALYWYRQSLGQGLEFLIYFQGNSAPDKSGLPSDRFSAERTGGSVSTLTIQRTQQEDSAVYLCASSFSQGRYSGNTIYFGEGSWLTVV.

Relative to its sample, this clone is medium-sized. This chain joins TRBV6-2 or TRBV6-3 and TRBJ2-1; 10 bases are shared with TRBD1. This CDR3 comprises 17 residues. Germline CDR1 is MNHEY and CDR2 is SVGEGT. The V and J ends lost 2 bases and 9 bases, in that order; junction bases with no gene match: 13. The CDR3 nucleotides are TGTGCCAGCAGTTACGGGTATGGACAGGGGGTATTCGGTGAGCAGTTCTTC. Amino acid sequence: CASSYGYGQGVFGEQFF.